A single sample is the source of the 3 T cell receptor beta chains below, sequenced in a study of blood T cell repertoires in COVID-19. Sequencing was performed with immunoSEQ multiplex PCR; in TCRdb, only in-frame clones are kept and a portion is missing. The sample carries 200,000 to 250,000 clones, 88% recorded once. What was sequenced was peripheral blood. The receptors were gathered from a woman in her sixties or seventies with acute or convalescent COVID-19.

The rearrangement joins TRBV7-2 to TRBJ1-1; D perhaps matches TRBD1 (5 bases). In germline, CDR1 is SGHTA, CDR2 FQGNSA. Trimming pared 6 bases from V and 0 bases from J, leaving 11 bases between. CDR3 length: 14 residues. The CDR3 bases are TGTGCCAGCAGGCCCGGGGGGGTGAACACTGAAGCTTTCTTT. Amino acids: CASRPGGVNTEAFF.

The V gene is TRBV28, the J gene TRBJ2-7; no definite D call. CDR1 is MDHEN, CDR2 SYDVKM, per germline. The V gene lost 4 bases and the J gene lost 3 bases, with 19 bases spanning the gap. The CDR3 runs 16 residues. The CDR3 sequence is CASSSNRNALYYEQYF. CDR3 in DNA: TGTGCCAGCAGTTCAAACCGCAACGCTCTCTACTACGAGCAGTACTTC.

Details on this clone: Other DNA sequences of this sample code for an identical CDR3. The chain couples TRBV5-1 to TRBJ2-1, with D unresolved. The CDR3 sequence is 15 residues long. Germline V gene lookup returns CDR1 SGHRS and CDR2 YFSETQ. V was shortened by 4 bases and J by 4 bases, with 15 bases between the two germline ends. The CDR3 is CASSLVPGSYNEQFF. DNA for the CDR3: TGCGCCAGCAGCCTGGTCCCAGGTTCATACAATGAGCAGTTCTTC.